This TCR beta chain is from a study of monozygotic twins with inflammatory bowel disease. TCRdb re-called the 5' RACE reads; one entry per CDR3 protein, DNA not given. In total, the table holds approximately 160,000 distinct CDR3 sequences. The CDR3 runs to 16 residues. CDR1 DFQATT and CDR2 SNEGSKA come from the germline V gene (reference sequence). This TCR derives from a human donor with ulcerative colitis or Crohn's disease, or a healthy co-twin of an affected twin (not recorded which). The V gene is TRBV20-1, the J gene TRBJ1-5; no DNA is available, so the TRBD1 call from TCRdb remains unchecked. Sequencing used blood. CDR3 sequence reads: CSARRGAGDSNQPQHF.